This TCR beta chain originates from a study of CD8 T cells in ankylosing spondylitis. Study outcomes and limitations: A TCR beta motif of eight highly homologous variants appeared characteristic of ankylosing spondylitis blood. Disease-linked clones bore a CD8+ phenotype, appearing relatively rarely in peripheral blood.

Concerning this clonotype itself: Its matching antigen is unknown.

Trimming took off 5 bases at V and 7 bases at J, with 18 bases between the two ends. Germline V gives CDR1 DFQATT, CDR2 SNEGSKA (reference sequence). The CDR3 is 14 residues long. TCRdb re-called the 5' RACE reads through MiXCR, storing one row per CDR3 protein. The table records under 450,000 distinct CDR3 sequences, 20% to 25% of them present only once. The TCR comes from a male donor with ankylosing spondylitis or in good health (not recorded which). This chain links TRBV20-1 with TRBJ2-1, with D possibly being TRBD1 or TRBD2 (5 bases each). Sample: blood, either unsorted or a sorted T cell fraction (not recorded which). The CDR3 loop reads CSAEAAGWGNEQFF. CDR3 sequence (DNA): TGCAGTGCTGAGGCCGCAGGGTGGGGGAATGAGCAGTTCTTC.